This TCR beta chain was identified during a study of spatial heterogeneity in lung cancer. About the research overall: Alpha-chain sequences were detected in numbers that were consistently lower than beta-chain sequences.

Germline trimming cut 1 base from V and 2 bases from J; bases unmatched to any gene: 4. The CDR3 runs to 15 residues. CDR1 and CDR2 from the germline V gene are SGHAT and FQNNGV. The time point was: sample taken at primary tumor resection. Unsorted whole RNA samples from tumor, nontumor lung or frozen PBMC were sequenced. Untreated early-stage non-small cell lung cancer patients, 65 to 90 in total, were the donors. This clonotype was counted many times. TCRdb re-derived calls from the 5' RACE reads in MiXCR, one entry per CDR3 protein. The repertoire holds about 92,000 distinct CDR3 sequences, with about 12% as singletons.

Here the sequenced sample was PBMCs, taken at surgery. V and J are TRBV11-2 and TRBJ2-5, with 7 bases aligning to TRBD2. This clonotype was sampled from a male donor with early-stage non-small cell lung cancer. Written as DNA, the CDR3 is TGTGCCAGCAGCTTAGGGGACTATCCTCAAGAGACCCAGTACTTC. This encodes CASSLGDYPQETQYF.